This is a list of T cell receptor beta chains from one sample in a study of shared clonotypes between healthy human individuals. Profiled with immunoSEQ multiplex PCR; TCRdb holds only in-frame clones, not every one. The table records fewer than 550,000 clones, about 80% of them present only once. The sample consisted of PBMCs. These receptors all stem from a woman in her thirties or forties in good health. Some clones in this sample may be carry-over from other donors' samples. Each CDR3 is given with its conserved first and last residue. D genes are given only for firm matches. A row's size may be missing; if present it is once, few, many or a size class.

TRBJ2-7,TRBD1,NA,TRBV29-1,CSVEAGTVNNYEQYF,TGCAGCGTTGAAGCTGGGACAGTTAACAACTACGAGCAGTACTTC
TRBJ1-4,TRBD1,NA,TRBV30,CATDRGHPATNEKLFF,TGTGCCACCGACAGGGGGCACCCCGCAACTAATGAAAAACTGTTTTTT
TRBJ2-2,NA,NA,TRBV4-2,CASSQWRGAELFF,TGTGCCAGCAGCCAATGGCGAGGTGCGGAGCTGTTTTTT
TRBJ1-1,NA,NA,TRBV5-5,CASSLSEIEAFF,TGTGCCAGCAGCTTGTCGGAGATTGAAGCTTTCTTT
TRBJ1-4,NA,NA,TRBV6-1,CASKFGGRANEKLFF,TGTGCCAGCAAATTTGGAGGCAGGGCGAATGAAAAACTGTTTTTT
TRBJ2-7,NA,NA,TRBV6-5,CASSYGDTGYYEQYF,TGTGCCAGCAGTTACGGGGACACGGGCTACTACGAGCAGTACTTC
TRBJ2-7,TRBD2,NA,TRBV7-9,CASSSTSGAEQYF,TGTGCCAGCAGCTCTACTAGCGGTGCCGAGCAGTACTTC
TRBJ1-5,NA,NA,TRBV28,CASSPWSDQPQHF,TGTGCCAGCTCACCGTGGAGTGATCAGCCCCAGCATTTT
TRBJ2-3,NA,NA,TRBV7-2,CASSLGRTDTQYF,TGTGCCAGCAGCTTAGGCAGAACAGATACGCAGTATTTT
TRBJ2-2,NA,NA,TRBV13,CASSILGGELFF,TGTGCCAGCAGTATCCTTGGCGGGGAGCTGTTTTTT
TRBJ2-1,NA,few,TRBV4-3,CASSQDPPGGYNEQFF,TGCGCCAGCAGCCAAGATCCGCCAGGGGGGTACAATGAGCAGTTCTTC
TRBJ2-7,TRBD1,many,TRBV7-2,CASSRDRGSEQYF,TGTGCCAGCAGCAGGGACAGGGGCTCCGAGCAGTACTTC
TRBJ1-1,NA,once,TRBV5-1,CASSLGRDDTEAFF,TGCGCCAGCAGCTTAGGTCGGGATGACACTGAAGCTTTCTTT
TRBJ2-3,NA,NA,TRBV19,CASSSPLDITDTQYF,TGTGCCAGTAGTTCCCCCCTGGACATCACAGATACGCAGTATTTT
TRBJ2-1,TRBD2,NA,TRBV11-3,CASSLGGSSGRSSYNEQFF,TGTGCCAGCAGCTTAGGAGGTTCTAGCGGGAGATCCTCCTACAATGAGCAGTTCTTC
TRBJ2-7,NA,NA,TRBV28,CASSLVGLGTAWYF,NA
TRBJ2-1,NA,NA,TRBV27,CASSLGGGAYNEQFF,TGTGCCAGCAGTTTAGGAGGGGGCGCTTACAATGAGCAGTTCTTC
TRBJ2-1,TRBD2,many,TRBV28,CASSMLPWTSGSRNEQFF,TGTGCCAGCAGTATGCTTCCCTGGACTAGCGGGAGTCGCAATGAGCAGTTCTTC
TRBJ2-7,TRBD1,NA,TRBV7-9,CASSQPGQGLYEQYF,TGTGCCAGCAGCCAGCCGGGACAGGGTCTGTACGAGCAGTACTTC
TRBJ2-7,NA,once,TRBV7-6,CASSLARGQKILGSF,TGTGCCAGCAGCTTAGCGCGGGGACAGAAGATTTTAGGAAGCTTC
TRBJ2-7,NA,NA,TRBV28,CASRPGGINEQYF,TGTGCCAGCCGTCCGGGCGGGATCAACGAGCAGTACTTC
TRBJ1-3,NA,NA,TRBV4-3,CASSGGSAGFSGNTIYF,TGCGCCAGCAGTGGAGGAAGTGCGGGCTTCTCTGGAAACACCATATATTTT
TRBJ2-1,NA,NA,TRBV18,CASSPDRLYNEQFF,TGTGCCAGCTCACCAGACAGGCTTTACAATGAGCAGTTCTTC
TRBJ1-5,NA,NA,TRBV28,CASSLSPGVEEDQPQHF,TGTGCCAGCAGTTTATCCCCGGGGGTCGAAGAGGATCAGCCCCAGCATTTT
TRBJ1-2,NA,NA,TRBV30,CAWSEGSYGYTF,TGTGCCTGGAGTGAAGGAAGCTATGGCTACACCTTC
TRBJ2-7,TRBD2,NA,TRBV29-1,CSVSGLAGSYEQYF,TGCAGCGTTTCGGGACTAGCGGGTTCCTACGAGCAGTACTTC
TRBJ2-4,TRBD1,once,TRBV28,CASSSTGGRDIQYF,TGTGCCAGCAGTTCTACAGGGGGCCGAGACATTCAGTACTTC
TRBJ1-1,NA,many,TRBV27,CASLPRERDTEAFF,TGTGCCAGTCTACCCAGGGAGAGGGACACTGAAGCTTTCTTT
TRBJ2-5,NA,NA,TRBV7-9,CASSMGRIQETQYF,TGTGCCAGCAGCATGGGTAGGATACAAGAGACCCAGTACTTC
TRBJ2-7,NA,NA,TRBV7-2,CASSPLTGGTYYEQYF,TGTGCCAGCAGCCCCTTGACAGGTGGCACCTACTACGAGCAGTACTTC
TRBJ2-3,TRBD2,NA,TRBV7-2,CASSLATSGEDTQYF,TGTGCCAGTAGCTTAGCCACTAGCGGGGAAGATACGCAGTATTTT
TRBJ2-2,TRBD1,few,TRBV28,CASRLLTGGNYYTGELFF,TGTGCCAGCAGACTCCTCACAGGGGGCAACTATTACACCGGGGAGCTGTTTTTT
TRBJ1-1,NA,NA,TRBV19,CASSIGGRITEAFF,TGTGCCAGTAGTATCGGAGGCAGGATAACTGAAGCTTTCTTT
TRBJ1-4,NA,NA,TRBV7-2,CASSPNGMDEKLFF,TGTGCCAGCAGCCCCAACGGGATGGATGAAAAACTGTTTTTT
TRBJ2-2,NA,NA,TRBV25-1,CASSDGTLAPGELFF,TGTGCCAGCAGTGACGGGACCCTAGCACCCGGGGAGCTGTTTTTT
TRBJ2-6,TRBD1,NA,TRBV7-3,CASSLLWTGRDSGANVLTF,TGTGCCAGCAGCTTACTGTGGACAGGGAGAGACTCTGGGGCCAACGTCCTGACTTTC
TRBJ1-4,NA,NA,TRBV5-1,CASSLAGAGDEKLFF,TGCGCCAGCAGCTTGGCCGGGGCGGGGGATGAAAAACTGTTTTTT
TRBJ2-2,NA,NA,TRBV4-2,CASSQEMGTNTGELFF,TGTGCCAGCAGCCAAGAAATGGGGACGAACACCGGGGAGCTGTTTTTT
TRBJ2-3,TRBD2,NA,TRBV9,CASSLTSGSTGTDTQYF,TGTGCCAGCAGCTTGACTAGCGGTTCTACTGGCACAGATACGCAGTATTTT
TRBJ1-5,NA,NA,TRBV30,CALEGGGNQPQHF,TGTGCCTTGGAGGGGGGGGGCAATCAGCCCCAGCATTTT
TRBJ1-5,NA,NA,TRBV28,CASSLNQPQHF,TGTGCCAGCAGTTTAAATCAGCCCCAGCATTTT
TRBJ2-3,NA,NA,TRBV7-2,CASSPPVVGTDTQYF,TGTGCCAGCAGCCCACCGGTAGTAGGCACAGATACGCAGTATTTT
TRBJ2-5,NA,once,TRBV15,CATSRDRGVGQETQYF,TGTGCCACCAGCAGAGATAGGGGGGTCGGACAAGAGACCCAGTACTTC
TRBJ2-7,TRBD1,NA,TRBV11-2,CASSFSGTGFNEQYF,TGTGCCAGCAGCTTCTCCGGGACAGGGTTCAACGAGCAGTACTTC
TRBJ2-7,NA,NA,TRBV5-6,CASSLRPHEQYF,TGTGCCAGCAGCCTACGGCCCCACGAGCAGTACTTC
TRBJ2-2,TRBD1,few,TRBV7-3,CASSPTGAGTGELFF,TGTGCCAGCAGCCCGACAGGGGCCGGCACCGGGGAGCTGTTTTTT
TRBJ2-7,NA,NA,TRBV21-1,CASSSRSLSSGRASGESYEQYF,TGTGCCAGCAGCAGTCGGTCCCTGAGTAGCGGGAGGGCCTCGGGCGAATCCTACGAGCAGTACTTC
TRBJ2-5,TRBD2,NA,TRBV7-9,CASSRGLAGEETQYF,TGTGCCAGCAGCCGCGGACTAGCGGGAGAAGAGACCCAGTACTTC
TRBJ2-3,TRBD2,few,TRBV7-9,CASSLEGGRADTQYF,TGTGCCAGCAGCTTAGAGGGCGGGAGGGCAGATACGCAGTATTTT
TRBJ2-1,NA,NA,TRBV11-2,CASSVGLVGEQFF,TGTGCCAGCAGCGTTGGGCTAGTGGGCGAGCAGTTCTTC
TRBJ2-7,NA,NA,TRBV18,CASSQSLSGQGLSYEQYF,TGTGCCAGCTCACAATCACTATCCGGACAAGGGTTATCCTACGAGCAGTACTTC
TRBJ1-1,NA,NA,TRBV2,CASSTGRAAFF,TGTGCCAGCAGCACGGGCAGGGCCGCTTTCTTT
TRBJ1-1,NA,NA,TRBV18,CASSPRPNTEAFF,TGTGCCAGCTCACCACGACCAAACACTGAAGCTTTCTTT
TRBJ2-6,NA,many,TRBV7-3,CASSPTSSGANVLTF,TGTGCCAGCAGCCCCACCAGCTCTGGGGCCAACGTCCTGACTTTC
TRBJ2-2,NA,many,TRBV6-4,CASSDSDTGELFF,TGTGCCAGCAGTGACTCGGACACCGGGGAGCTGTTTTTT
TRBJ2-1,TRBD2,NA,TRBV5-6,CASSLRPGTSANNEQFF,TGTGCCAGCAGCTTACGCCCCGGGACTAGCGCCAACAATGAGCAGTTCTTC
TRBJ2-5,TRBD2,NA,TRBV6-1,CASSALAGVGQETQYF,TGTGCCAGCAGTGCACTAGCGGGAGTAGGGCAAGAGACCCAGTACTTC
TRBJ2-1,NA,NA,TRBV28,CASSLVRPQEQFF,TGTGCCAGCAGTTTAGTCAGACCTCAGGAGCAGTTCTTC
TRBJ2-1,TRBD1,NA,TRBV29-1,CSVEGTGGYDEQFF,TGCAGCGTTGAAGGGACAGGGGGCTATGATGAGCAGTTCTTC
TRBJ2-2,NA,NA,TRBV7-2,CASSLEGTPGTGELFF,TGTGCCAGCAGCTTAGAAGGTACCCCGGGGACCGGGGAGCTGTTTTTT